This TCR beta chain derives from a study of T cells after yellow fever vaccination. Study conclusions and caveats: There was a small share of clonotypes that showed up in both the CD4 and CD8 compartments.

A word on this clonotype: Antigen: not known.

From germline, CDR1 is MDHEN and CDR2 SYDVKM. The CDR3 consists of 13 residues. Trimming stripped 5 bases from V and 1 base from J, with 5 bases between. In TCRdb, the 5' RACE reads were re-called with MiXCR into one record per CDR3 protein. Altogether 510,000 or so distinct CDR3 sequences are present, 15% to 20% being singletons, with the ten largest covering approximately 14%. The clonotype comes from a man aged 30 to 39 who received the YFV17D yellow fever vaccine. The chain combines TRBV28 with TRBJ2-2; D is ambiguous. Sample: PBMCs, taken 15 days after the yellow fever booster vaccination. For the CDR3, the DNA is TGTGCCAGCAGTACCATGAACACCGGGGAGCTGTTTTTT. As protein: CASSTMNTGELFF.